The clone carrying this T cell receptor beta chain was detected only a few times. Its antigen is unidentified. The CDR3 runs to 14 residues. V shed 3 bases, J shed 5 bases, and the junction held 6 bases outside the gene matches. Germline V gene data show CDR1 as SEHNR and CDR2 as FQNEAQ (reference sequence). Using its own MiXCR run on the RT-PCR reads, TCRdb lists one record per CDR3 protein. Here the sample spans a few hundred thousand distinct CDR3 sequences, 13% to 15% being singletons. The sample comes from a study of response to subunit inactivated influenza vaccine. General study points: Each seasonal influenza vaccination recruits few new T cells, the authors suggested.

The specimen comprised PBMCs from blood, sampled 11 to 12 days after vaccination. The rearrangement uses TRBV7-9 and TRBJ2-5, with TRBD1 identical over 7 bases. This TCR derives from a man between 50 and 59 years old who received an inactivated influenza vaccine. In nucleotides, the CDR3 is TGTGCCAGCAGCTTGCGGACAGGCGGGGAGACCCAGTACTTC. Translating it yields CASSLRTGGETQYF.